The next 32 T cell receptor beta chains were all read from a single sample in a study of blood T cell repertoires in COVID-19. Here immunoSEQ multiplex PCR was the method, and the copy in TCRdb shows in-frame clones only, minus some. The sample gives roughly 130,000 clones, approximately 81% of which show up once; around 12% is in the top ten. Sequencing was carried out using peripheral blood. The receptors here all came from a woman in her thirties who had recovered from COVID-19.

This clone was counted once. The chain combines TRBV7-2 with TRBJ2-3, with 8 bases lining up with TRBD2. V shed 5 bases, J shed 12 bases, and the junction held 7 bases outside the gene matches. The CDR3 has 12 amino acids. Germline CDR1 and CDR2: SGHTA and FQGNSA. The chain's CDR3 is CASSINSGNQYF. For the CDR3, the DNA is TGTGCCAGCAGCATAAATAGCGGGAATCAGTATTTT.

The chain combines TRBV27 with TRBJ2-2; D remains unclear. Germline CDR1 MNHEY, CDR2 SMNVEV (reference sequence). CDR3 size: 14 residues. Trimming left V 3 bases short and J 6 bases short, with 11 bases between. The CDR3: CASSFSLGSGELFF. The DNA of the CDR3 is TGTGCCAGCAGTTTTTCTCTAGGATCCGGGGAGCTGTTTTTT.

The chain carries TRBV2 and TRBJ1-5; tentative D call: TRBD1 (5 bases). The V gene's germline CDR1 is SNHLY and CDR2 FYNNEI. The CDR3 is 14 amino acids. V lost 5 bases to trimming and J lost 6 bases, with 14 bases between them. CDR3 protein: CASSLGGAAQPQHF. CDR3 nucleotide sequence: TGTGCCAGCAGTTTGGGGGGTGCGGCTCAGCCCCAGCATTTT.

Note on this clone: The junction and the germline gene differ at one end; a read error may be behind it. J is TRBJ2-1 and V is TRBV7-7; weak D call: TRBD2 (5 bases). The CDR3 totals 13 residues. Looked up from germline, CDR1 is SSHAT and CDR2 is FNYEAQ (reference sequence). The CDR3 is CASSLLREGEQFF. CDR3 bases: TGTGCTAGCAGCTTATTGAGAGAGGGTGAGCAGTTCTTC.

Regarding this clone: An end of the junction differs from the germline gene, which may be a read error. V gene TRBV6-1 combines with J gene TRBJ1-6; 7 nucleotides match TRBD1. This CDR3 contains 17 residues. Germline CDR1 MNHNS, CDR2 SASEGT. CDR3 DNA: TGTGCCAGCAGTGGAACTAACAGGGGATCGGGTAATTCACTCCTCCACTTT. Translated: CASSGTNRGSGNSLLHF.

This CDR3 is CASSTGGSDTQYF. CDR3 bases: TGTGCCAGCTCGACAGGGGGCTCGGATACGCAGTATTTT. V is TRBV18 and J is TRBJ2-3, with 10 bases matching TRBD1. The CDR3 runs to 13 residues. Germline CDR1 is KGHSH and CDR2 is LQKENI. V lost 6 bases, J lost 6 bases, and 3 bases stayed unmatched.

This sequence joins TRBV5-1 and TRBJ1-2, with a possible D match to TRBD1 (5 bases). The CDR3 covers 13 residues. In germline, CDR1 is SGHRS, CDR2 YFSETQ. Between the trimmed V and J ends, which lost 0 bases and 6 bases, there was a span of 9 bases. The CDR3 DNA reads as TGCGCCAGCAGCTTGGAGGGGCAGGATGGCTACACCTTC. It specifies CASSLEGQDGYTF. Supplemented by reference TRBV5-1 and TRBJ1-2, the full variable domain reads KAGVTQTPRYLIKTRGQQVTLSCSPISGHRSVSWYQQTPGQGLQFLFEYFSETQRNKGNFPGRFSGRQFSNSRSEMNVSTLELGDSALYLCASSLEGQDGYTFGSGTRLTVV.

This rearrangement joins TRBV29-1 to TRBJ2-1; possibly TRBD1 for D (5 bases). This CDR3 has 13 residues. Trimming took 4 bases from V and 2 from J, leaving 9 bases between them. CDR1 is SQVTM and CDR2 is ANQGSEA in the germline V gene. Written as DNA, the CDR3 is TGCAGCGTTGGCAGGGCCCCCTACAATGAGCAGTTCTTC. Translation: CSVGRAPYNEQFF.

This clone was counted a single time. V gene TRBV9 combines with J gene TRBJ2-1; 9 positions match TRBD1. This CDR3 contains 14 residues. Germline assignment: CDR1 SGDLS and CDR2 YYNGEE. V trimming: 4 bases; J trimming: 6 bases; junction bases outside the gene matches: 5. The CDR3, as DNA: TGTGCCAGCAGCACAGAGGGACAGGGCAATGAGCAGTTCTTC. Protein sequence: CASSTEGQGNEQFF.

The chain links TRBV28 to TRBJ1-2; TRBD1 matches 9 bases. The CDR3 spans 15 residues. The V gene end was trimmed by 3 bases and the J gene end by 4 bases; junction bases not matched to a gene: 6. In germline, CDR1 is MDHEN, CDR2 SYDVKM. The CDR3, as DNA: TGTGCCAGCAGTTTGAGGGACAGGGCCGCCTATGGCTACACCTTC. As protein: CASSLRDRAAYGYTF.

The rearrangement joins TRBV19 to TRBJ1-6, with 10 bases fitting TRBD1. In germline, CDR1 is LNHDA, CDR2 SQIVND (reference sequence). CDR3 length: 20 amino acids. V was pared by 5 bases and J by 2 bases, with 15 bases of the junction left unmatched. The CDR3 region has the DNA TGTGCCAGTAGTCATATCGGGGGGACAGGGGAGTTTACCTATAATTCACCCCTCCACTTT. Translated, it gives CASSHIGGTGEFTYNSPLHF.

The chain couples TRBV19 to TRBJ2-1; TRBD2 aligns across 8 bases. The CDR3 runs to 14 residues. Germline assignment: CDR1 LNHDA and CDR2 SQIVND (reference sequence). V dropped 4 bases and J dropped 3; count of bases not matched to a gene: 2. Here the CDR3 reads CASSRRGDYNEQFF. In DNA, the CDR3 is TGTGCCAGTAGTAGGCGGGGGGACTACAATGAGCAGTTCTTC. Supplemented by reference TRBV19 and TRBJ2-1, the full variable domain reads DGGITQSPKYLFRKEGQNVTLSCEQNLNHDAMYWYRQDPGQGLRLIYYSQIVNDFQKGDIAEGYSVSREKKESFPLTVTSAQKNPTAFYLCASSRRGDYNEQFFGPGTRLTVL.

This clone was seen only once. The J gene is TRBJ1-2, the V gene TRBV6-1; TRBD1 aligns across 8 bases. The germline V gene encodes CDR1 MNHNS and CDR2 SASEGT. The trim removed 3 bases at V and 8 bases at J, leaving 11 bases unmatched. CDR3 length: 15 residues. The CDR3 region has the DNA TGTGCCAGCAGTGAGGGAGTGACAGGGGTCGGCGGCTACACCTTC. This codes for CASSEGVTGVGGYTF.

This chain links TRBV19 with TRBJ2-2, with TRBD1 matching 9 bases. V lost 5 bases, J lost 7 bases, and 2 bases stayed unmatched. There are 13 residues in the CDR3. Germline V gene sequence: CDR1 LNHDA, CDR2 SQIVND (reference sequence). CDR3 amino acids: CASSGTGNGELFF. In DNA form, the CDR3 reads TGTGCCAGTAGTGGGACAGGGAACGGGGAGCTGTTTTTT.

The chain combines TRBV7-9 with TRBJ2-2; D is unclear. Per the germline V gene, CDR1 is SEHNR and CDR2 is FQNEAQ (reference sequence). The CDR3 length is 14 residues. V lost 3 bases and J lost 1, with 6 bases in between. The CDR3 is CASSFELNTGELFF. CDR3 nucleotide sequence: TGTGCCAGCAGCTTTGAGCTGAACACCGGGGAGCTGTTTTTT.

This clone was detected once. The chain links TRBV19 to TRBJ1-5; D is ambiguous. Looked up from germline, CDR1 is LNHDA and CDR2 is SQIVND (reference sequence). Between the trimmed V and J ends, which lost 11 bases and 5 bases, there was a span of 13 bases. The CDR3 is 12 residues long. Here the CDR3 reads CASGGSDQPQHF. The DNA for the CDR3 is TGTGCCTCAGGTGGTTCGGATCAGCCCCAGCATTTT.

The chain couples TRBV7-8 to TRBJ2-3; D gene unclear. From germline, CDR1 is SGHVS and CDR2 FQNEAQ. CDR3 size: 13 residues. Trimming took 5 bases from V and 0 from J, leaving 6 bases between them. CDR3 residues: CASSAGSTDTQYF. CDR3 DNA sequence: TGTGCCAGCAGCGCCGGGAGCACAGATACGCAGTATTTT.

The chain joins TRBV5-5 to TRBJ2-7, with TRBD2 identical over 13 bases. V lost 5 bases, J lost 1 base, and 9 bases stayed unmatched. From germline, CDR1 is SGHKS and CDR2 YYEKEE (reference sequence). This CDR3 contains 17 residues. CDR3 DNA sequence: TGTGCCAGCAGTTTCCCCGTACTAGCGGGAGGGTCCTACGAGCAGTACTTC. Translated: CASSFPVLAGGSYEQYF. Complete variable domain (other parts from reference TRBV5-5 and TRBJ2-7): DAGVTQSPTHLIKTRGQQVTLRCSPISGHKSVSWYQQVLGQGPQFIFQYYEKEERGRGNFPDRFSARQFPNYSSELNVNALLLGDSALYLCASSFPVLAGGSYEQYFGPGTRLTVT.

On this clone itself: Distinct nucleotide sequences in the sample also encode this CDR3. The chain joins TRBV4-1 to TRBJ2-1; 9 bases are shared with TRBD2. The CDR3 is made up of 15 amino acids. V shed 1 base and J 5 bases; nucleotides not matched to a gene: 3. The germline V gene encodes CDR1 MGHRA and CDR2 YSYEKL. Here the CDR3 DNA reads TGCGCCAGCAGCCAAGGGCTAGCGGGGAACAATGAGCAGTTCTTC. The encoded protein is CASSQGLAGNNEQFF.

V is TRBV19 and J is TRBJ2-2; tentatively, D is TRBD1 (5 bases). V was clipped by 3 bases and J by 7 bases, with 12 bases between them. Germline V CDR1 and CDR2: LNHDA, SQIVND (reference sequence). There are 14 residues in the CDR3. The CDR3 region is CASSMGGAGGELFF. The CDR3 region has the DNA TGTGCCAGTAGTATGGGTGGGGCTGGCGGGGAGCTGTTTTTT.

The V gene is TRBV6-5, the J gene TRBJ2-3; TRBD2 matches 7 bases. This CDR3 region has 15 residues. CDR1 and CDR2 (germline): MNHEY, SVGAGI. The trim removed 6 bases at V and 0 bases at J, leaving 6 bases unmatched. The CDR3 loop reads CASSYVAGSTDTQYF. DNA for the CDR3: TGTGCCAGCAGCTATGTAGCGGGTAGCACAGATACGCAGTATTTT.

The chain has TRBV27 and TRBJ2-7; 7 bases agree with TRBD1. The trim removed 5 bases at V and 0 bases at J, leaving 4 bases unmatched. Germline V gene data show CDR1 as MNHEY and CDR2 as SMNVEV (reference sequence). This CDR3 contains 14 residues. The CDR3 DNA follows: TGTGCCAGCAGTACCAGGACAGGCTCCTACGAGCAGTACTTC. Protein: CASSTRTGSYEQYF.

The CDR3 DNA follows: TGTGCCAGCAGCTCCCGGGGGACTGGAAACACCATATATTTT. Protein sequence: CASSSRGTGNTIYF. The chain combines TRBV7-8 with TRBJ1-3, with a possible D match to TRBD1 (5 bases). Germline V lookup: CDR1 SGHVS, CDR2 FQNEAQ. V was shortened by 4 bases and J by 2 bases, with 9 bases between the two germline ends. The CDR3 runs to 14 residues.

The chain combines TRBV4-1 with TRBJ2-2, with 8 bases lining up with TRBD2. Germline-derived CDR1 and CDR2 are MGHRA and YSYEKL. The ends lost 4 bases at V and 7 bases at J; junction bases unmatched: 11. CDR3 length: 16 residues. CDR3 loop: CASSLRTGGPGGELFF. CDR3 DNA sequence: TGCGCCAGCAGCCTGAGAACGGGGGGGCCCGGCGGGGAGCTGTTTTTT.

The gene calls are TRBV3-1 (or the pseudogene TRBV3-2) and TRBJ1-5, with D maybe TRBD1 (5 bases). Per germline, CDR1 LGHDT and CDR2 YNNKEL (reference sequence). CDR3 length: 16 residues. Trimming removed 0 bases from V and 6 bases from J, with 15 bases in between. The CDR3 reads CASSQEYRGNGQPQHF. The CDR3 DNA is TGTGCCAGCAGCCAAGAATACCGGGGGAACGGTCAGCCCCAGCATTTT.

V gene TRBV7-6 combines with J gene TRBJ2-2, with 8 bases that match TRBD2. In germline, CDR1 is SGHVS, CDR2 FNYEAQ. The length of the CDR3 is 15 residues. Trimming cost V 5 bases and J 3 bases; bases outside gene matches: 5. In nucleotides, the CDR3 is TGTGCCAGCAGCCCGGGGGGGTCACACACCGGGGAGCTGTTTTTT. Its protein is CASSPGGSHTGELFF. The whole variable domain, remainder taken from reference TRBV7-6 and TRBJ2-2, is GAGVSQSPRYKVTKRGQDVALRCDPISGHVSLYWYRQALGQGPEFLTYFNYEAQQDKSGLPNDRFSAERPEGSISTLTIQRTEQRDSAMYRCASSPGGSHTGELFFGEGSRLTVL.

This CDR3 reads CATSDLRGLQPQHF. For the CDR3, the DNA is TGTGCCACCAGTGATTTGAGGGGCCTTCAGCCCCAGCATTTT. The chain employs TRBV24-1 and TRBJ1-5, with D perhaps matching TRBD1 (5 bases). The CDR3 runs 14 residues. Germline CDR1 and CDR2: KGHDR and SFDVKD. Deletions cut 0 bases from V and 6 bases from J, with 8 bases between.

CDR3 coding DNA: TGTGCCATCAGTGGGGGAGGGGTCTCACATAACTATGGCTACACCTTC. Protein product: CAISGGGVSHNYGYTF. The chain carries TRBV10-3 and TRBJ1-2; weak D call: TRBD1 (5 bases). The CDR3 contains 16 residues. CDR1 is ENHRY, CDR2 SYGVKD, per germline. Deletions cut 4 bases from V and 1 base from J, with 16 bases between.

The V gene is TRBV9, the J gene TRBJ2-7, with 7 bases that match TRBD2. Per the germline V gene, CDR1 is SGDLS and CDR2 is YYNGEE. This CDR3 spans 14 amino acids. V shed 4 bases, J shed 2 bases, and the junction held 6 bases outside the gene matches. The CDR3, as DNA: TGTGCCAGCAGCCCGGGGAGCGGGACCTACGAGCAGTACTTC. This encodes CASSPGSGTYEQYF.

The chain uses TRBV5-1 and TRBJ1-1, with D maybe TRBD1 (5 bases). Between the trimmed V and J ends, which lost 4 bases and 4 bases, there was a span of 14 bases. This CDR3 comprises 14 residues. The germline CDR1 and CDR2 sequences are SGHRS and YFSETQ. As DNA, the CDR3 is TGCGCCAGCAGCATGTTAGGGGCGGCCACTGAAGCTTTCTTT. This translates into CASSMLGAATEAFF.

The chain joins TRBV30 to TRBJ1-2; D remains ambiguous. Germline values: CDR1 GTSNPN, CDR2 SVGIG (reference sequence). The CDR3 has 15 amino acids. The V gene lost 0 bases and the J gene lost 8 bases, with 19 bases spanning the gap. This CDR3 reads CAWSVLRLSLNGYTF. CDR3 coding DNA: TGTGCCTGGAGTGTCTTGCGCCTCTCCTTGAACGGCTACACCTTC.

The V call is TRBV5-4, the J call TRBJ1-1, with 9 positions matching TRBD1. J lost 5 bases, V lost 7 bases, and 6 bases had no gene match. CDR1 and CDR2 (germline): SGHNT, YYREEE (reference sequence). The CDR3 has 13 amino acids. As DNA, the CDR3 is TGTGCCAGCGGCGGACAGGGGCATACTGAAGCTTTCTTT. Its translation: CASGGQGHTEAFF.